The 21 T cell receptor beta chains below come from one sample, sequenced in a study of post-analysis software for immune sequencing data. Findings and caveats of the study: Roughly 5 TRBV segments, TRBV5-6, TRBV5-1 and TRBV20-1 among them, were found more frequent in patients than controls.

Unique molecular identifiers were carried by the TCR beta cDNA libraries. MiXCR was run by TCRdb on the PCR reads, yielding one entry per CDR3 protein. The sample carries approximately 440,000 distinct CDR3 sequences, roughly 45% recorded once. The antigens for these receptors are not known. The specimen sequenced was blood. These receptors all stem from a girl under 18 with multiple sclerosis.

CDR3 coding DNA: TGTGCCAGCAGCTTAGATGGACTCGTCTCCTACGAGCAGTACTTC. Translated, it gives CASSLDGLVSYEQYF. This rearrangement joins TRBV11-2 to TRBJ2-7; D may be TRBD2 (5 bases). Germline CDR1 is SGHAT and CDR2 is FQNNGV. V lost 0 bases and J lost 0, with 9 bases in between. This CDR3 comprises 15 residues.

This clonotype occurred a few times. The V call is TRBV27, the J call TRBJ2-5, with 8 bases fitting TRBD2. The CDR3 has 16 residues. Trimming cost V 6 bases and J 4 bases; bases outside gene matches: 13. Germline V lookup: CDR1 MNHEY, CDR2 SMNVEV (reference sequence). CDR3 nucleotide sequence: TGTGCCAGCAGCGCCCGCCCGGGACTAGTCTTAGAGACCCAGTACTTC. It is translated as CASSARPGLVLETQYF.

This rearrangement joins TRBV29-1 to TRBJ2-5; maybe TRBD2 (6 bases). The V end lost 5 bases, the J end lost 11 bases, and 24 bases lay between the germline ends. CDR3 size: 14 residues. Germline V CDR1 and CDR2: SQVTM, ANQGSEA. CDR3: CSVSHRKGGDEQYF. The CDR3 DNA is TGCAGCGTTAGTCACAGGAAGGGAGGTGATGAGCAGTACTTC.

This clonotype has just a few counts. This chain links TRBV12-3 or TRBV12-4 with TRBJ2-6; 8 bases are shared with TRBD1. This CDR3 region has 15 residues. Losses at the gene ends were 3 bases for V and 3 bases for J; bases not matched to a gene: 1. Written as DNA, the CDR3 is TGTGCCAGCAGTTTGACAGGGGTTGGGGCCAACGTCCTGACTTTC. Translating gives CASSLTGVGANVLTF.

This clonotype appeared a few times. The CDR3 spells CSVEDRYGYTF. DNA for the CDR3: TGCAGCGTTGAAGATCGCTATGGCTACACCTTC. The chain carries TRBV29-1 and TRBJ1-2; D ambiguous. CDR1 and CDR2 from the germline V gene are SQVTM and ANQGSEA. The CDR3 runs 11 residues. The germline V and J ends were trimmed by 0 bases and 4 bases, with 3 bases remaining between them.

About this clonotype itself: Mismatch with germline at one junction end may stem from a read error. The rearrangement joins TRBV12-3 or TRBV12-4 to TRBJ1-2, with D hard to call. The CDR3 length is 12 residues. CDR3 coding DNA: TGTGCCTGCAGCCCCCGGGAGGGTGGCTACACCTTC. It yields the protein CACSPREGGYTF.

This clonotype was counted between two and nine times. The gene calls are TRBV28 and TRBJ2-5; D is uncertain. The CDR3 consists of 13 residues. Germline CDR1 reads MDHEN; CDR2 reads SYDVKM. The V and J ends lost 2 bases and 3 bases respectively, with 7 bases between them. The CDR3 DNA is TGTGCCAGCAGTTTAGTCCGGGAAGAGACCCAGTACTTC. Translating gives CASSLVREETQYF. Using reference TRBV28 and TRBJ2-5 for the parts outside the CDR3, the full variable domain is DVKVTQSSRYLVKRTGEKVFLECVQDMDHENMFWYRQDPGLGLRLIYFSYDVKMKEKGDIPEGYSVSREKKERFSLILESASTNQTSMYLCASSLVREETQYFGPGTRLLVL.

The chain joins TRBV29-1 to TRBJ1-1, with D unresolved. From germline, CDR1 is SQVTM and CDR2 ANQGSEA. The length of the CDR3 is 14 residues. Deletions cut 3 bases from V and 0 bases from J, with 11 bases between. The CDR3 DNA reads TGCAGCGTTGATCCGTGGCGGATGAACACTGAAGCTTTCTTT. This encodes CSVDPWRMNTEAFF.

The gene calls are TRBV9 and TRBJ2-5; possibly TRBD2 for D (5 bases). The CDR3 length is 14 residues. Germline CDR1 is SGDLS and CDR2 is YYNGEE. V shed 0 bases and J shed 5 bases, with 11 bases lying between them. The CDR3 DNA follows: TGTGCCAGCAGCGTAGGCCGGGGAAGGGAGACCCAGTACTTC. Amino acid sequence: CASSVGRGRETQYF.

The rearrangement uses TRBV12-3 or TRBV12-4 and TRBJ2-1, with 9 bases identical to TRBD2. The CDR3 runs 17 residues. With V trimmed by 6 bases and J by 5 bases, 14 bases remained unmatched. The CDR3 reads CASRILAGARLNNEQFF. CDR3 DNA: TGTGCCAGCAGGATTTTAGCGGGAGCCCGACTAAACAATGAGCAGTTCTTC.

This sequence joins TRBV20-1 and TRBJ2-3; a possible D gene is TRBD2 (6 bases). Germline V gives CDR1 DFQATT, CDR2 SNEGSKA (reference sequence). CDR3 length: 17 amino acids. V was pared by 2 bases and J by 2 bases, with 20 bases between. CDR3 in DNA: TGCAGTGCTAGAAAGGGATCAGCGCGGGATCTCACAGATACGCAGTATTTT. Translating gives CSARKGSARDLTDTQYF.

The V gene is TRBV7-2, the J gene TRBJ2-7; 7 bases agree with TRBD1. Germline V lookup: CDR1 SGHTA, CDR2 FQGNSA. The CDR3 spans 14 residues. Trimming removed 1 base from V and 6 bases from J; junction bases left unmatched: 6. The CDR3 reads CASSLGADRAEQYF. Written as DNA, the CDR3 is TGTGCCAGCAGCTTAGGGGCAGACAGGGCCGAGCAGTACTTC. Full variable domain (missing parts from reference TRBV7-2 and TRBJ2-7): GAGVSQSPSNKVTEKGKDVELRCDPISGHTALYWYRQSLGQGLEFLIYFQGNSAPDKSGLPSDRFSAERTGGSVSTLTIQRTQQEDSAVYLCASSLGADRAEQYFGPGTRLTVT.

The chain couples TRBV7-8 to TRBJ1-5; TRBD1 aligns across 8 bases. CDR1 is SGHVS, CDR2 FQNEAQ, per germline. CDR3 length equals 16 residues. J lost 1 base, V lost 5 bases, and 7 bases had no gene match. The CDR3 is CASSPSRTGSNQPQHF. In DNA form, the CDR3 reads TGTGCCAGCAGCCCTAGCAGGACAGGGAGCAATCAGCCCCAGCATTTT.

The J gene is TRBJ2-7, the V gene TRBV20-1; TRBD2 matches 10 bases. Germline CDR1 and CDR2: DFQATT and SNEGSKA (reference sequence). The CDR3 extends over 14 amino acids. The V segment lost 4 bases and the J segment 4 bases; nucleotides outside the gene matches: 7. CDR3: CSAMLSGRAYEQYF. The CDR3 region has the DNA TGCAGTGCTATGCTCAGCGGGAGGGCTTACGAGCAGTACTTC.

The J gene is TRBJ1-1, the V gene TRBV15; a possible D gene is TRBD1 (5 bases). The CDR3 spans 16 residues. In germline, CDR1 is LNHNV, CDR2 YYDKDF (reference sequence). Trimming removed 1 base at V and 1 base at J, with 13 bases between. CDR3 amino acids: CATSRAPLQGNTEAFF. The CDR3 bases are TGTGCCACCAGCAGAGCTCCCCTCCAGGGGAACACTGAAGCTTTCTTT.

Remarks on this clonotype: This could be a read error, since a much larger clone is one nucleotide away. This rearrangement joins TRBV12-3 or TRBV12-4 to TRBJ2-7; 8 bases map to TRBD1. The CDR3 is made up of 14 amino acids. The CDR3 DNA reads TGTGTCAGCGGCCGTCAGGGGGCTCGTTACGAGCAGTACTTC. It encodes CVSGRQGARYEQYF.

Only a few counts were recorded for this clonotype. The rearrangement links TRBV4-2 to TRBJ2-3, with D perhaps TRBD2 (6 bases). Per the germline V gene, CDR1 is LGHNA and CDR2 is YNFKEQ. The CDR3 consists of 13 residues. Trimming took off 0 bases at V and 11 bases at J, with 12 bases between the two ends. CDR3 DNA: TGTGCCAGCAGCCAAGATCGCGGGGATGGGCAGTATTTT. Protein product: CASSQDRGDGQYF.

The J gene is TRBJ2-7, the V gene TRBV10-3; 7 nucleotides align to TRBD1. V dropped 5 bases and J dropped 0; count of bases not matched to a gene: 4. Per the germline V gene, CDR1 is ENHRY and CDR2 is SYGVKD. This CDR3 region has 14 residues. The CDR3 region is CAISWTGSSYEQYF. In nucleotides, the CDR3 is TGTGCCATCAGTTGGACAGGTAGCTCCTACGAGCAGTACTTC.

V usage is TRBV6-5 and J usage is TRBJ1-2, with D unresolved. The CDR3 has 13 amino acids. Germline lookup yields CDR1 MNHEY and CDR2 SVGAGI. Trimming left V 7 bases short and J 8 bases short, with 17 bases between. CDR3 coding DNA: TGTGCCAGCAAAGTGGGAGGGTGGGAAGGCTACACCTTC. Translation: CASKVGGWEGYTF.

The rearrangement links TRBV10-3 to TRBJ2-1; D gene uncertain. Trimming left V 7 bases short and J 1 base short, with 8 bases between. This CDR3 has 13 residues. Germline V gene lookup returns CDR1 ENHRY and CDR2 SYGVKD. CDR3 sequence reads: CAITSESYNEQFF. Here the CDR3 DNA reads TGTGCCATCACCAGCGAGTCCTACAATGAGCAGTTCTTC.

The rearrangement uses TRBV7-6 and TRBJ2-3, with 10 bases identical to TRBD1. Germline CDR1 is SGHVS and CDR2 is FNYEAQ. After removal of 5 bases from V and 5 bases from J, the junction contained 7 bases not matched to a gene. CDR3 length equals 15 residues. This chain's CDR3 is CASSRQGASLDTQYF. CDR3 DNA: TGTGCCAGCAGCCGACAGGGGGCCAGTCTAGATACGCAGTATTTT.